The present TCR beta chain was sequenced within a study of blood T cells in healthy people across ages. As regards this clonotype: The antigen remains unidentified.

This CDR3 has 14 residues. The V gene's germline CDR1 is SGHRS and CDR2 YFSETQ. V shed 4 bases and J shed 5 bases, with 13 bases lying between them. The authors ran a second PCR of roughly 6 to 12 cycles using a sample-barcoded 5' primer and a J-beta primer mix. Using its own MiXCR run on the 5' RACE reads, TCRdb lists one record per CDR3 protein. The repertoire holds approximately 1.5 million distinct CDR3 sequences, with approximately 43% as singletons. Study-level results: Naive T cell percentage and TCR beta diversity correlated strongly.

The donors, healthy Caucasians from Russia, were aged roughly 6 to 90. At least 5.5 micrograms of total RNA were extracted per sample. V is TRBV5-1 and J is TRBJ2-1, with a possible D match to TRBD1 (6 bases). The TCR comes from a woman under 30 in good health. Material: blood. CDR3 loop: CASSRSGDHNEQFF. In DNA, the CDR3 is TGCGCCAGCAGCAGATCAGGGGACCACAATGAGCAGTTCTTC.